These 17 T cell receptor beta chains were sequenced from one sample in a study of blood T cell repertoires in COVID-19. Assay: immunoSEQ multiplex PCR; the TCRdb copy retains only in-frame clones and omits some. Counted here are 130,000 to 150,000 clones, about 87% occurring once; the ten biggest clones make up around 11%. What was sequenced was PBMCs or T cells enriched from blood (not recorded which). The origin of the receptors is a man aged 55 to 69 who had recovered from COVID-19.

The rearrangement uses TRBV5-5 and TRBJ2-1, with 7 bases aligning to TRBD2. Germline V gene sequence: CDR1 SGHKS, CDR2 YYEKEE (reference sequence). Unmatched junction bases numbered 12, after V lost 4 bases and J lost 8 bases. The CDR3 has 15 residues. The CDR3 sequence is CASSILGGRVDEQFF. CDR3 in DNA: TGTGCCAGCAGCATCTTGGGGGGGAGAGTCGATGAGCAGTTCTTC.

The CDR3 region has the DNA TGTGCCAGCAGCTTAGACAGGGCCGCCCTCCACTATGGCTACACCTTC. Amino acid sequence: CASSLDRAALHYGYTF. The chain is built from TRBV7-9 and TRBJ1-2; the D gene is possibly TRBD1 (6 bases). Germline V gene lookup returns CDR1 SEHNR and CDR2 FQNEAQ (reference sequence). V dropped 1 base and J dropped 3 bases, with 15 bases sitting between them. The CDR3 contains 16 residues.

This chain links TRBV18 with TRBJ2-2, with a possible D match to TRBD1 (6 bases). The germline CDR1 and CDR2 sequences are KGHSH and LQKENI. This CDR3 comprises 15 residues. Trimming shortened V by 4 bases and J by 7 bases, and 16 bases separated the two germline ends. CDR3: CASSQATGWDGELFF. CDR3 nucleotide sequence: TGTGCCAGCTCACAAGCGACAGGATGGGACGGGGAGCTGTTTTTT.

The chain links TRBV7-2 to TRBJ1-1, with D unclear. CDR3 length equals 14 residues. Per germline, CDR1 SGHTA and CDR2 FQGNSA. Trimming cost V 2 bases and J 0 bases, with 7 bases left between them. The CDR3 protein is CASSLSRLNTEAFF. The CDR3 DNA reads TGTGCCAGCAGCTTATCCAGATTGAACACTGAAGCTTTCTTT. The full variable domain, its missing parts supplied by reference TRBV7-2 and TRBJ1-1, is GAGVSQSPSNKVTEKGKDVELRCDPISGHTALYWYRQSLGQGLEFLIYFQGNSAPDKSGLPSDRFSAERTGGSVSTLTIQRTQQEDSAVYLCASSLSRLNTEAFFGQGTRLTVV.

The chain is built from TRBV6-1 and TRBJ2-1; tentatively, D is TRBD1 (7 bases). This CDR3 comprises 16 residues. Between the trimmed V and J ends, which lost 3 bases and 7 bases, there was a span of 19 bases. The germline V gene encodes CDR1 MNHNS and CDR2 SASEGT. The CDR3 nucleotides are TGTGCCAGCAGTGACCCCCGGCAGGGGGGTAGAAATGAGCAGTTCTTC. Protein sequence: CASSDPRQGGRNEQFF.

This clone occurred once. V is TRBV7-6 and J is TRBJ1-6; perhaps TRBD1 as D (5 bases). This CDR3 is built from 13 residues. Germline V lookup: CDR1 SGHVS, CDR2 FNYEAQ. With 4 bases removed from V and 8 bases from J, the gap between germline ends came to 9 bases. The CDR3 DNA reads TGTGCCAGCAGCTGGGGGGGGGATTCACCCCTCCACTTT. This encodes CASSWGGDSPLHF.

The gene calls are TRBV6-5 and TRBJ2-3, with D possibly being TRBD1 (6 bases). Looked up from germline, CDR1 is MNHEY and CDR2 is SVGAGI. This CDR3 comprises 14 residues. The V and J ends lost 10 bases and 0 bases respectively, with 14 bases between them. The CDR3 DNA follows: TGTGCCAACAACAGGGATTCTAGCACAGATACGCAGTATTTT. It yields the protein CANNRDSSTDTQYF.

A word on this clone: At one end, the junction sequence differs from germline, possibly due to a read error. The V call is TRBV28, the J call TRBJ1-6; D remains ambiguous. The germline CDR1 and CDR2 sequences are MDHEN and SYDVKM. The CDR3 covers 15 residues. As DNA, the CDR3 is TGTGCCAGCAGTTTCGAAAGCTCCAGTCGCGCTCAGGCGCTCTTT. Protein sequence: CASSFESSSRAQALF.

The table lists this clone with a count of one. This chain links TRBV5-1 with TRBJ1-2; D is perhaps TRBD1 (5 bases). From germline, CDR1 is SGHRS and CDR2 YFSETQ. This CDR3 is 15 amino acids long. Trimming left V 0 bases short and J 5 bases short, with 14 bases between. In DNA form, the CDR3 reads TGCGCCAGCAGCTTGGACGGGGGTGAGCGTTATGGCTACACCTTC. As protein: CASSLDGGERYGYTF.

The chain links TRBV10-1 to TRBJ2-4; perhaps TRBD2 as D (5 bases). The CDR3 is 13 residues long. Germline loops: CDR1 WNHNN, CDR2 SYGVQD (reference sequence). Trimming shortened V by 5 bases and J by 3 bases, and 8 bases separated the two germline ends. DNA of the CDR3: TGCGCCAGCAGTACCGGGATCAAAAACATTCAGTACTTC. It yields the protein CASSTGIKNIQYF.

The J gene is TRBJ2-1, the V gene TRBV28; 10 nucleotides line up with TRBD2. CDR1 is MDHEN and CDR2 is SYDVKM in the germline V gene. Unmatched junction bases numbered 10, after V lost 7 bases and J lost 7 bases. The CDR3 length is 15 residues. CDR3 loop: CASTRGGSGGNEQFF. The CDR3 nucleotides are TGTGCCAGCACCCGAGGGGGTAGCGGGGGGAATGAGCAGTTCTTC.

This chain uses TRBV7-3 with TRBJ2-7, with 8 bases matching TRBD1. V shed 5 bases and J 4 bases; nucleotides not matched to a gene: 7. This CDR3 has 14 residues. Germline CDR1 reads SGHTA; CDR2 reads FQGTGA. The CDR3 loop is CASSLRGQGYEQYF. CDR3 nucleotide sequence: TGTGCCAGCAGCCTAAGAGGACAGGGTTACGAGCAGTACTTC. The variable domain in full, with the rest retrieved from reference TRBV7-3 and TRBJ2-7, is GAGVSQTPSNKVTEKGKYVELRCDPISGHTALYWYRQSLGQGPEFLIYFQGTGAADDSGLPNDRFFAVRPEGSVSTLKIQRTERGDSAVYLCASSLRGQGYEQYFGPGTRLTVT.

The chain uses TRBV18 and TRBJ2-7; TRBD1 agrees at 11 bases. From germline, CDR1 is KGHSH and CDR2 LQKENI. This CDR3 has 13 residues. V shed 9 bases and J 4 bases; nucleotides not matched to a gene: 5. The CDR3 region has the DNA TGTGCCAGGGACAGGGGGCGACATTACGAGCAGTACTTC. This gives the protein CARDRGRHYEQYF.

The CDR3 loop reads CASSIQGGTGTGNNEQFF. Here the CDR3 DNA reads TGTGCCAGTAGTATCCAAGGTGGCACCGGGACAGGGAACAATGAGCAGTTCTTC. This chain uses TRBV19 with TRBJ2-1; 9 bases agree with TRBD1. Trimming at V came to 3 bases and at J to 5 bases, leaving 14 bases not matched to a gene. CDR1 is LNHDA, CDR2 SQIVND, per germline (reference sequence). The CDR3 has 18 residues.

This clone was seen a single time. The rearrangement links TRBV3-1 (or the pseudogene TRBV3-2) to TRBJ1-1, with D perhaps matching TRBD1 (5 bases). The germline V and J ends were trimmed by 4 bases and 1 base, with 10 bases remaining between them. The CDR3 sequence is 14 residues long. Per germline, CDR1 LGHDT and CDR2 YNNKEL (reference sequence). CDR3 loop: CASSLPGQNTEAFF. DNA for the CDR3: TGTGCCAGCAGCCTACCAGGGCAGAACACTGAAGCTTTCTTT.

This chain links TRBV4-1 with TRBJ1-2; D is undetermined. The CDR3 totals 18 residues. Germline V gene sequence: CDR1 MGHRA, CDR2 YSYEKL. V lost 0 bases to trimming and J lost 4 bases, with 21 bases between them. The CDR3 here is CASSQDPSQVDLSYGYTF. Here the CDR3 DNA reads TGCGCCAGCAGCCAAGATCCCTCTCAGGTTGATCTCTCCTATGGCTACACCTTC.

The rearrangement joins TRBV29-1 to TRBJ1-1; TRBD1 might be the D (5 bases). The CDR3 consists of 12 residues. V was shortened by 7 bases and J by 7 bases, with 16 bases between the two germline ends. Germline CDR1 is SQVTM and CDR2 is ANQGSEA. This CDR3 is CSAPTGIGEAFF. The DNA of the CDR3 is TGCAGCGCACCCACAGGAATAGGTGAAGCTTTCTTT.